Following are 20 T cell receptor beta chains from one sample sequenced in a study of blood T cell repertoires in COVID-19. Clones were sequenced by immunoSEQ multiplex PCR, and TCRdb holds only the in-frame ones, with some missing. This table has 350,000 or so clones, roughly 89% appearing once. The sample consisted of peripheral blood. The receptors shown here come from a woman in her sixties or seventies with COVID-19, enrolled during active disease.

The V gene is TRBV23-1, the J gene TRBJ1-6; 9 bases match TRBD1. TRBV23-1 falls under the ORF class, with uncertain function. After removal of 8 bases from V and 10 bases from J, the junction contained 15 bases not matched to a gene. The CDR3 sequence is 16 residues long. The CDR3 reads CASGKLAGTGRSPLHF. DNA of the CDR3: TGCGCCAGCGGTAAGCTTGCCGGGACAGGGAGATCACCCCTCCACTTT.

This chain links TRBV28 with TRBJ2-3, with TRBD1 matching 8 bases. Germline CDR1 reads MDHEN; CDR2 reads SYDVKM. The CDR3 sequence is 14 residues long. The CDR3 sequence is CVTKPGGAADTQYF. The CDR3, as DNA: TGTGTTACAAAGCCAGGGGGCGCCGCAGATACGCAGTATTTT.

Here the CDR3 reads CASSRGGWRVNTEAFF. As DNA, the CDR3 is TGTGCCAGTAGTAGAGGGGGTTGGCGGGTGAACACTGAAGCTTTCTTT. The chain recombines TRBV19 with TRBJ1-1; possibly TRBD1 for D (6 bases). Germline V CDR1 and CDR2: LNHDA, SQIVND (reference sequence). The V gene lost 4 bases and the J gene lost 0 bases, with 15 bases spanning the gap. The CDR3 is 16 residues long.

The chain has TRBV7-2 and TRBJ2-5; possibly TRBD2 for D (7 bases). Germline lookup yields CDR1 SGHTA and CDR2 FQGNSA. The CDR3 is made up of 14 amino acids. V was clipped by 7 bases and J by 5 bases, with 17 bases between them. CDR3 in amino acids: CASNPKGGWETQYF. CDR3 nucleotides: TGTGCCAGCAACCCTAAGGGGGGGTGGGAGACCCAGTACTTC.

This chain uses TRBV6-7 with TRBJ2-5; 11 bases align to TRBD2. TRBV6-7 carries the ORF label, with uncertain function. With 6 bases clipped from V and 3 bases from J, the junction kept 9 bases outside the gene matches. The CDR3 has 16 amino acids. DNA of the CDR3: TGTGCCAGCAGCCCCGGGACTAGCGGACCAAAAGAGACCCAGTACTTC. This gives the protein CASSPGTSGPKETQYF.

This clone was observed a handful of times. The DNA of the CDR3 is TGTGCCAGCAGCTTCGGAGCTGGTGCTGAAGCTTTCTTT. Translating gives CASSFGAGAEAFF. This rearrangement joins TRBV11-1 to TRBJ1-1, with unresolved D. V lost 3 bases to trimming and J lost 6 bases, with 11 bases between them. Germline-derived CDR1 and CDR2 are SGHAT and FQDESV (reference sequence). This CDR3 region has 13 residues. Variable domain in full (rest from reference TRBV11-1 and TRBJ1-1): EAEVAQSPRYKITEKSQAVAFWCDPISGHATLYWYRQILGQGPELLVQFQDESVVDDSQLPKDRFSAERLKGVDSTLKIQPAELGDSAMYLCASSFGAGAEAFFGQGTRLTVV.

The chain combines TRBV6-6 with TRBJ1-1; D unclear. Deletions cut 5 bases from V and 0 bases from J, with 16 bases between. CDR1 and CDR2 (germline): MNHNY, SVGAGI (reference sequence). This CDR3 region has 16 residues. The CDR3 region is CASSPPVGRMNTEAFF. The CDR3 DNA reads TGTGCCAGCAGTCCCCCTGTCGGGAGAATGAACACTGAAGCTTTCTTT.

The chain has TRBV3-1 (or the pseudogene TRBV3-2) and TRBJ2-3, with 8 bases that match TRBD1. Germline CDR1 LGHDT, CDR2 YNNKEL (reference sequence). With 6 bases clipped from V and 1 base from J, the junction kept 6 bases outside the gene matches. There are 15 residues in the CDR3. CDR3 nucleotides: TGTGCCAGCAGACCCGGACAGGGCGGCACAGATACGCAGTATTTT. Amino acid sequence: CASRPGQGGTDTQYF.

Here the CDR3 reads CASSSYSTGFYYGYTF. The CDR3 bases are TGTGCCAGCAGCTCGTATTCGACAGGTTTTTACTATGGCTACACCTTC. The chain uses TRBV5-6 and TRBJ1-2, with D possibly being TRBD1 (6 bases). CDR3 length equals 16 residues. Per germline, CDR1 SGHDT and CDR2 YYEEEE. V lost 3 bases and J lost 3, with 18 bases in between.

The rearrangement links TRBV5-1 to TRBJ1-1; D ambiguous. This CDR3 comprises 13 residues. Germline-derived CDR1 and CDR2 are SGHRS and YFSETQ. V dropped 5 bases and J dropped 3 bases, with 11 bases sitting between them. CDR3 protein: CASSFDTYTEAFF. Here the CDR3 DNA reads TGCGCCAGCAGTTTCGACACTTACACTGAAGCTTTCTTT.

The genes are TRBV19 and TRBJ1-5, with D uncertain. Trimming stripped 5 bases from V and 6 bases from J, with 14 bases between. The CDR3 covers 14 residues. CDR1 and CDR2 from the germline V gene are LNHDA and SQIVND (reference sequence). As DNA, the CDR3 is TGTGCCAGTAGTCGAGGACCGGGAATTCAGCCCCAGCATTTT. Translation gives CASSRGPGIQPQHF. The whole variable domain, remainder taken from reference TRBV19 and TRBJ1-5, is DGGITQSPKYLFRKEGQNVTLSCEQNLNHDAMYWYRQDPGQGLRLIYYSQIVNDFQKGDIAEGYSVSREKKESFPLTVTSAQKNPTAFYLCASSRGPGIQPQHFGDGTRLSIL.

The chain combines TRBV3-1 (or the pseudogene TRBV3-2) with TRBJ2-3; TRBD2 matches at 10 bases. Germline values: CDR1 LGHDT, CDR2 YNNKEL (reference sequence). CDR3 length equals 16 residues. The ends lost 4 bases at V and 4 bases at J; junction bases unmatched: 8. CDR3 coding DNA: TGTGCCAGCAGCCTCCGAGCGGGGGGGATAGCAGATACGCAGTATTTT. Its translation is CASSLRAGGIADTQYF.

In this sample, this clone turned up once. This chain uses TRBV6-5 with TRBJ2-4, with 9 positions matching TRBD2. The CDR3 runs 14 residues. Germline V gene sequence: CDR1 MNHEY, CDR2 SVGAGI. V shed 9 bases and J 14 bases; nucleotides not matched to a gene: 17. In nucleotides, the CDR3 is TGTGCCAGTTCTAAACTGCGGGGGGGGCCTCCTGAGTACTTC. Amino acid sequence: CASSKLRGGPPEYF.

The gene calls are TRBV2 and TRBJ2-5, with TRBD2 identical over 9 bases. This CDR3 is 14 amino acids long. V trimming: 1 base; J trimming: 5 bases; junction bases outside the gene matches: 2. Germline CDR1 SNHLY, CDR2 FYNNEI. Written as DNA, the CDR3 is TGTGCCAGCAGTGAAGGCGGGGGGGCTGAGACCCAGTACTTC. Translating it yields CASSEGGGAETQYF.

CDR3 bases: TGTGCCAGCTCGACAGGGTTCCAGCCCCAGCATTTT. This gives the protein CASSTGFQPQHF. V and J are TRBV6-5 and TRBJ1-5; 7 nucleotides match TRBD1. CDR1 is MNHEY, CDR2 SVGAGI, per germline. The CDR3 is made up of 12 amino acids. Germline trimming cut 8 bases from V and 7 bases from J; bases unmatched to any gene: 5.

The V call is TRBV18, the J call TRBJ2-7; 9 bases are shared with TRBD1. V shed 4 bases, J shed 6 bases, and the junction held 13 bases outside the gene matches. This CDR3 comprises 16 residues. Germline CDR1 and CDR2: KGHSH and LQKENI. The CDR3 reads CASSHVGNRGLAEQYF. CDR3 bases: TGTGCCAGCTCACACGTTGGAAACAGGGGGCTCGCCGAGCAGTACTTC.

The chain links TRBV5-4 to TRBJ2-3; 9 bases are a match to TRBD2. Trimming took 2 bases from V and 0 from J; bases not matched to a gene: 10. The CDR3 spans 18 residues. Looked up from germline, CDR1 is SGHNT and CDR2 is YYREEE (reference sequence). In DNA, the CDR3 is TGTGCCAGCAGCTTTCGCGGGGGGGGTGGATTTAGCACAGATACGCAGTATTTT. This encodes CASSFRGGGGFSTDTQYF.

CDR3 nucleotide sequence: TGTGCCAGCAGCTATGGAGGGGGGGCCTCCTATAATTCACCCCTCCACTTT. It yields the protein CASSYGGGASYNSPLHF. The V gene is TRBV7-8, the J gene TRBJ1-6; D is possibly TRBD1 (6 bases). The CDR3 extends over 17 amino acids. Germline V CDR1 and CDR2: SGHVS, FQNEAQ. Trimming cost V 4 bases and J 0 bases, with 13 bases left between them.

The gene calls are TRBV4-1 and TRBJ1-1, with D possibly TRBD1 on 6 matching bases. The V gene's germline CDR1 is MGHRA and CDR2 YSYEKL. This CDR3 comprises 19 residues. The V gene lost 2 bases and the J gene lost 0 bases, with 22 bases spanning the gap. As DNA, the CDR3 is TGCGCCAGCAGCCAATCCCGGAGCCTCTCAGGGGCGGTGAACACTGAAGCTTTCTTT. This sequence encodes CASSQSRSLSGAVNTEAFF.

As regards this clone: This sample also contains other DNA sequences that code for the same CDR3. This sequence joins TRBV6-5 and TRBJ2-3; 9 bases fit TRBD2. Trimming at V came to 0 bases and at J to 3 bases, leaving 4 bases not matched to a gene. The CDR3 totals 16 residues. The germline CDR1 and CDR2 sequences are MNHEY and SVGAGI. For the CDR3, the DNA is TGTGCCAGCAGTTACTCGCGGGGGGGCCGGACAGATACGCAGTATTTT. Translated: CASSYSRGGRTDTQYF.